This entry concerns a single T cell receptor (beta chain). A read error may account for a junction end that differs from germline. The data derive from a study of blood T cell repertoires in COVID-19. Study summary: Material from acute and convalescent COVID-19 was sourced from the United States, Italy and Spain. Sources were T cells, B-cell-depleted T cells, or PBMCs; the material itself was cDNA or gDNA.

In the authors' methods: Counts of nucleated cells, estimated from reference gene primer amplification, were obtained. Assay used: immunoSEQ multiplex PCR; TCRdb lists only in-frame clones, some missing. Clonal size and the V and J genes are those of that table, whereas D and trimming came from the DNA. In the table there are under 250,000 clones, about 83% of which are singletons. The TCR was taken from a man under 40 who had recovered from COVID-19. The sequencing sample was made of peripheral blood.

CDR3 sequence: CASSLKPQGANIPYEQCF. CDR3 bases: TGTGCCAGCAGCTTAAAACCTCAGGGGGCGAATATTCCTTACGAGCAGTGCTTC. The genes are TRBV7-8 and TRBJ2-7; 8 bases are shared with TRBD1. Germline lookup yields CDR1 SGHVS and CDR2 FQNEAQ. The CDR3 is made up of 18 amino acids.